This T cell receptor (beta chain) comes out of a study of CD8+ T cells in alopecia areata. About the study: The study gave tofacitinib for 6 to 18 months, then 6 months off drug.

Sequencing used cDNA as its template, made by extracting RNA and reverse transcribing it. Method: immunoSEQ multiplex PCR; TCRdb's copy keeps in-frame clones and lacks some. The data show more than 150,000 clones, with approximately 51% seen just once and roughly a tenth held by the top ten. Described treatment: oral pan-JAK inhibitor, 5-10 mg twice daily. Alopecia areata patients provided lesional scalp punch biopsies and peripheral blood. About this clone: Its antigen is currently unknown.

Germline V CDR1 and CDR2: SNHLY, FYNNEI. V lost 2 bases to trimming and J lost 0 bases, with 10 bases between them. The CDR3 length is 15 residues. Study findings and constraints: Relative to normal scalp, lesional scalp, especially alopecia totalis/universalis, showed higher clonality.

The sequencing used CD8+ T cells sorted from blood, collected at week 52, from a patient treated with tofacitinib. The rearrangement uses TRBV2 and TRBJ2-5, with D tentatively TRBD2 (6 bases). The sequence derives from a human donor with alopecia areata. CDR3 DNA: TGTGCCAGCAGTGAACGGGACTCTTACCAAGAGACCCAGTACTTC. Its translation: CASSERDSYQETQYF.